This T cell receptor (beta chain) is drawn from a study of regulatory T cells in long-lasting Graves disease. Study conclusions and caveats: Persistent disease preferred TRBV28, TRBJ1-2 and TRBJ2-5.

Concerning this clonotype: Its target is unknown. A far larger clone is one nucleotide away, so this likely arose from a read error.

Time point specified: newly diagnosed GD, antithyroid drugs for less than 3 months. Researchers made the TCR library from RNA that was extracted from PBMCs. Arm-PCR with iRepertoire HTBI primers amplified the CDR3 regions for these TCR beta libraries. TCRdb reprocessed the multiplex PCR reads via MiXCR and lists one record per CDR3 protein. The sample has about 420,000 distinct CDR3 sequences, approximately 16% seen once; the top ten hold around a quarter. Trimming took off 7 bases at V and 7 bases at J, with 23 bases between the two ends. Germline CDR1 SGHAT, CDR2 FQNNGV. This CDR3 has 15 amino acids. These same data were also listed under a study on T cells in Graves' hyperthyroidism and ophthalmopathy. That paper adds: The HTBI primer set was used in a first-round RT-PCR of the TCR CDR3.

This chain uses TRBV11-2 with TRBJ2-7; maybe TRBD2 (6 bases). This receptor was identified in a young woman with Graves disease. Sequencing used peripheral blood mononuclear cells (PBMCs), obtained at new diagnosis, from a patient treated with antithyroid drugs. CDR3: CASNPNPGLGGEQYF. CDR3 bases: TGTGCCAGCAATCCTAACCCTGGGCTCGGGGGTGAGCAGTACTTC. The whole variable domain, remainder taken from reference TRBV11-2 and TRBJ2-7, is EAGVAQSPRYKIIEKRQSVAFWCNPISGHATLYWYQQILGQGPKLLIQFQNNGVVDDSQLPKDRFSAERLKGVDSTLKIQPAKLEDSAVYLCASNPNPGLGGEQYFGPGTRLTVT.